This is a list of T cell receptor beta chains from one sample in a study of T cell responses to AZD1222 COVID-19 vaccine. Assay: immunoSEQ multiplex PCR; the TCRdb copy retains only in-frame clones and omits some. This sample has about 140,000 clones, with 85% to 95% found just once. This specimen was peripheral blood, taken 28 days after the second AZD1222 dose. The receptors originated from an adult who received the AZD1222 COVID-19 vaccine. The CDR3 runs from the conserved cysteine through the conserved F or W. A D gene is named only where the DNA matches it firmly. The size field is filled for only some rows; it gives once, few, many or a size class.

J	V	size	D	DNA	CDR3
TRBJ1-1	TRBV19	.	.	TGTGCCAGTAGTCCCCATCCCTTCGGGAACACTGAAGCTTTCTTT	CASSPHPFGNTEAFF
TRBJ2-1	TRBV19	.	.	TGTGCCAGTAGTACGGGGATCCTGAACGAGATTGATGAGCAGTTCTTC	CASSTGILNEIDEQFF
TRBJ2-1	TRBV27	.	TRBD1	TGTGCCAGCAGCCTGGGGGCAGGGGGATACAATGAGCAGTTCTTC	CASSLGAGGYNEQFF
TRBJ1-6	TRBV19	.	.	TGTGCCAGTAGTTTGGGAGGCTCACCCCTCCACTTT	CASSLGGSPLHF
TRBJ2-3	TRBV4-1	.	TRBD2	TGCGCCAGCAGAGAGGGAAGGGGACTAGGAACAGATACGCAGTATTTT	CASREGRGLGTDTQYF
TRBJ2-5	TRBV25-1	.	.	TGTGCCAGCAGTGACTCAGAGTTCTCCTATTCCACCCAGTACTTC	CASSDSEFSYSTQYF
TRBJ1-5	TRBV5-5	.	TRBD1	TGTGCCAGCAGCTTGGGGACAGGGAATAGCAATCAGCCCCAGCATTTT	CASSLGTGNSNQPQHF
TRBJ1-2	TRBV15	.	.	TGTGCCACCAGCATTACCAGGGGAGAGAACTATGGCTACACCTTC	CATSITRGENYGYTF
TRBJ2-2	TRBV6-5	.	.	TGTGCCAGCAGTTACCTTAGTGTAACGGTCACCGGGGAGCTGTTTTTT	CASSYLSVTVTGELFF
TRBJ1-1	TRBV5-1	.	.	TGCGCCAGCAGCTCCCCGGTGGGGGGGCCTCAGAGCACTGAAGCTTTCTTT	CASSSPVGGPQSTEAFF
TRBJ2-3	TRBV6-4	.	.	TGTGCCAGCAGTCCAACCGAGAAGGATTCAGATACGCAGTATTTT	CASSPTEKDSDTQYF
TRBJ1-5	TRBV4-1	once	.	TGCGCCAGCAGCCCCCAGGGGAATAGCAATCAGCCCCAGCATTTT	CASSPQGNSNQPQHF
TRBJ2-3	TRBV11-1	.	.	TGTGCCAGCAGCGTTGGGGCAGATACGCAGTATTTT	CASSVGADTQYF
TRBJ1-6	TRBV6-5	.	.	TGTGCCAGCAGTTCCTATAATTCACCCCTCCACTTT	CASSSYNSPLHF
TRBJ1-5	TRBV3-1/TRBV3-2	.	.	TGTGCCAGCAGCCCCCAGATCAGCAATCAGCCCCAGCATTTT	CASSPQISNQPQHF
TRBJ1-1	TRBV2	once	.	TGTGCCAGCATGAGGGCCCGCACTGAAGCTTTCTTT	CASMRARTEAFF